This T cell receptor (beta chain) was recorded in a study of spatial heterogeneity in lung cancer. Germline trimming cut 2 bases from V and 11 bases from J; bases unmatched to any gene: 18. The CDR3 sequence is 17 residues long. CDR1 and CDR2 from the germline V gene are MNHGY and SAAAGT. Described time point: sample taken at primary tumor resection. Whole RNA, which was extracted from tumor, nontumor lung tissue or frozen PBMC, was sequenced without any cell sorting. Points from the study as a whole: Tracking of tumor mutation counts was seen in expanded intratumoral alpha and beta TCR counts.

TCRdb passed the 5' RACE reads through MiXCR, listing each CDR3 protein once. The profile shows about 100,000 distinct CDR3 sequences, nearly 4.5% of them singletons. A word on this clonotype: The antigen is undetermined.

This receptor was identified in a male donor with early-stage non-small cell lung cancer. J is TRBJ1-1 and V is TRBV6-8; TRBD1 agrees at 9 bases. This material consisted of lung tumor tissue, taken at surgery. CDR3 loop: CASSYKDGTGSTGRAFF. DNA of the CDR3: TGTGCCAGCAGTTACAAGGACGGGACAGGGTCGACGGGGAGGGCTTTCTTT.